The 11 T cell receptor beta chains listed next were all sequenced from one sample in a study of blood T cells in healthy people across ages (dated by TCRdb to about 2015). Library preparation used 5' RACE. The data were produced on an Illumina HiSeq 2500. The second PCR ran for about 6 to 12 cycles and used a J-beta primer mix along with a sample-barcoded 5' primer. TCRdb redid the processing of the public reads, applying fastp at Q25 and MiXCR, and retained in-frame beta chains. Here each entry gathers all rows of one CDR3 protein and keeps the most common genes and DNA. Recorded for this sample are approximately 1.5 million distinct CDR3 sequences; around 40% of them occurred a single time. About 4% of the sample goes to the ten largest clones. Sequenced: blood. The receptors were sampled from a woman between 18 and 29 years old in good health.

V gene TRBV27 combines with J gene TRBJ2-7, with 10 bases that match TRBD2. This CDR3 has 20 residues. The V segment lost 3 bases and the J segment 3 bases; nucleotides outside the gene matches: 20. Germline CDR1 and CDR2: MNHEY and SMNVEV (reference sequence). CDR3 sequence: CASSFAVRASGGFYIYEQYF. The CDR3 DNA follows: TGTGCCAGCAGTTTTGCAGTTAGGGCTAGCGGGGGCTTCTATATCTACGAGCAGTACTTC.

The V gene is TRBV7-2, the J gene TRBJ2-7; D is possibly TRBD2 (5 bases). The germline V and J ends were trimmed by 2 bases and 5 bases, with 10 bases remaining between them. The CDR3 has 13 amino acids. Per the germline V gene, CDR1 is SGHTA and CDR2 is FQGNSA. The CDR3: CASSLSLANEQYF. CDR3 nucleotide sequence: TGTGCCAGCAGCTTATCGCTAGCTAACGAGCAGTACTTC.

The V gene is TRBV28, the J gene TRBJ1-5; D gene uncertain. This CDR3 contains 16 residues. Germline-derived CDR1 and CDR2 are MDHEN and SYDVKM. V dropped 6 bases and J dropped 9 bases, with 24 bases sitting between them. For the CDR3, the DNA is TGTGCCAGCAGCCGAATATCATCCCACGCGGGGTCGCCCCAGCATTTT. Its translation: CASSRISSHAGSPQHF.

The chain carries TRBV20-1 and TRBJ1-6; TRBD1 is a possible D gene (6 bases). Trimming pared 6 bases from V and 7 bases from J, leaving 16 bases between. This CDR3 is 14 amino acids long. The germline CDR1 and CDR2 sequences are DFQATT and SNEGSKA (reference sequence). CDR3 DNA: TGCAGTGCCACCCCCGGACAGCACAATTCACCCCTCCACTTT. It yields the protein CSATPGQHNSPLHF.

The chain employs TRBV14 and TRBJ1-2; D ambiguous. Per germline, CDR1 SGHDN and CDR2 FVKESK. The CDR3 loop spans 21 amino acids. The V and J ends lost 4 bases and 0 bases respectively, with 30 bases between them. The CDR3 region is CASSRRFRWDESGRTNYGYTF. CDR3 sequence (DNA): TGTGCCAGCAGCCGTCGTTTTAGATGGGATGAGAGTGGGAGAACTAACTATGGCTACACCTTC.

This clonotype was found many times. The chain recombines TRBV5-1 with TRBJ1-1; possible D gene TRBD1, 5 bases. This CDR3 has 13 residues. Between the trimmed V and J ends, which lost 5 bases and 4 bases, there was a span of 12 bases. Germline V gene data show CDR1 as SGHRS and CDR2 as YFSETQ. CDR3 sequence reads: CASSVQGGTEAFF. The CDR3 region has the DNA TGCGCCAGCAGTGTTCAGGGCGGCACTGAAGCTTTCTTT.

The J gene is TRBJ1-4, the V gene TRBV4-1, with 9 bases identical to TRBD1. Germline V lookup: CDR1 MGHRA, CDR2 YSYEKL. Trimming cost V 0 bases and J 8 bases; bases outside gene matches: 7. This CDR3 has 16 residues. Here the CDR3 DNA reads TGCGCCAGCAGCCAAGAGGGGACAGGGCAAGGAGAAAAACTGTTTTTT. This gives the protein CASSQEGTGQGEKLFF.

This clonotype came up a few times. V is TRBV6-1 and J is TRBJ2-3, with TRBD1 as a possible D gene (5 bases). V was trimmed by 3 bases and J by 2 bases, leaving 12 bases between them. Germline V lookup: CDR1 MNHNS, CDR2 SASEGT. The CDR3 extends over 15 amino acids. In DNA form, the CDR3 reads TGTGCCAGCAGTGATCGCGTGGGGCACACAGATACGCAGTATTTT. It specifies CASSDRVGHTDTQYF.

This clonotype was picked up many times. V is TRBV18 and J is TRBJ1-1; no reliable D call. The CDR3 is 13 residues long. Per germline, CDR1 KGHSH and CDR2 LQKENI. V lost 2 bases and J lost 1, with 5 bases in between. The CDR3 sequence is CASSPRANTEAFF. CDR3 bases: TGTGCCAGCTCACCAAGGGCGAACACTGAAGCTTTCTTT.

This sequence joins TRBV6-1 and TRBJ1-1; a possible D gene is TRBD1 (5 bases). Germline loops: CDR1 MNHNS, CDR2 SASEGT. The V and J ends lost 1 base and 2 bases respectively, with 14 bases between them. The CDR3 contains 16 residues. This CDR3 reads CASSEVRSGGNTEAFF. In DNA, the CDR3 is TGTGCCAGCAGTGAAGTCCGGTCGGGGGGAAACACTGAAGCTTTCTTT.

Here the CDR3 DNA reads TGTGCCAGCGGTGTCCGCCGGGACAGCAACACAGATACGCAGTATTTT. Amino acids: CASGVRRDSNTDTQYF. This rearrangement joins TRBV7-9 to TRBJ2-3; 7 bases fit TRBD1. V was clipped by 8 bases and J by 2 bases; unmatched bases: 13. The CDR3 sequence is 16 residues long. From germline, CDR1 is SEHNR and CDR2 FQNEAQ (reference sequence).